This is a list of T cell receptor beta chains from one sample in a study of shared clonotypes between healthy human individuals. Only in-frame clones appear in the TCRdb table, and some are missing; sequencing was by immunoSEQ multiplex PCR. Of over 850,000 clones in the sample, about 80% were seen once. The sample taken for sequencing was memory CD4+ T cells from PBMCs. Source of these receptors: a man between 18 and 29 years old in good health. Some clones in this sample may be carry-over from other donors' samples. Both conserved end residues are part of each CDR3. D genes are given only for firm matches. Some rows have no size entry. The others give once, few or many, or a class for an expanded clone.

d_call	clone_size	v_call	j_call	cdr3_aa	cdr3_nt
-	-	TRBV11-2	TRBJ1-1	CASSLNTRNTEAFF	TGTGCCAGCAGCTTAAATACAAGGAACACTGAAGCTTTCTTT
TRBD2	-	TRBV7-9	TRBJ2-5	CASSFPGGGGQETQYF	TGTGCCAGCAGCTTTCCGGGCGGCGGGGGGCAAGAGACCCAGTACTTC
TRBD2	few	TRBV10-3	TRBJ2-3	CAITRDSGGEDTQYF	TGTGCCATCACCCGAGATAGCGGGGGTGAAGATACGCAGTATTTT
TRBD2	few	TRBV4-2	TRBJ2-3	CASSQEGLAGGGTDTQYF	TGTGCCAGCAGCCAAGAAGGACTAGCGGGAGGAGGCACAGATACGCAGTATTTT
-	-	TRBV4-3	TRBJ2-1	CASGTKQGVYNEQFF	TGCGCCAGCGGAACCAAGCAAGGGGTCTACAATGAGCAGTTCTTC
-	-	TRBV30	TRBJ2-5	CAWSVHGLETQYF	TGTGCCTGGAGTGTACACGGGTTGGAGACCCAGTACTTC
TRBD2	-	TRBV7-9	TRBJ2-1	CASSFKSGRARNEQFF	TGTGCCAGCAGCTTTAAGAGCGGGAGGGCCCGAAATGAGCAGTTCTTC
TRBD2	-	TRBV5-1	TRBJ2-3	CASSLVGGSTTDTQYF	TGCGCCAGCAGCTTGGTGGGCGGGAGTACCACAGATACGCAGTATTTT
-	-	TRBV5-4	TRBJ2-1	CASSLFTGGSYNEQFF	TGTGCCAGCAGCTTATTTACCGGGGGCTCCTACAATGAGCAGTTCTTC
TRBD1	-	TRBV5-1	TRBJ2-6	CASSPNPGQGEPGANVLTF	TGCGCCAGCAGCCCCAACCCGGGACAGGGGGAGCCTGGGGCCAACGTCCTGACTTTC
-	-	TRBV5-4	TRBJ2-1	CASSPGGAEQRNEQFF	TGTGCCAGCAGCCCCGGGGGAGCGGAGCAGAGAAATGAGCAGTTCTTC
TRBD1	-	TRBV5-1	TRBJ2-7	CASSNGRGQGEKYEQYF	TGCGCCAGCAGCAATGGCCGAGGACAGGGCGAAAAGTACGAGCAGTACTTC
-	-	TRBV6-5	TRBJ2-1	CASAPMFNNEQFF	TGTGCCAGCGCCCCCATGTTCAACAATGAGCAGTTCTTC
-	once	TRBV2	TRBJ2-3	CASRNRDSPQYF	TGTGCCAGCAGAAACCGGGACTCCCCGCAGTATTTT
-	-	TRBV7-9	TRBJ2-5	CASSLLGGETQYF	TGTGCCAGCAGCTTGCTGGGGGGAGAGACCCAGTACTTC
-	-	TRBV18	TRBJ1-5	CASSRNGPPPAQPQHF	TGTGCCAGCTCACGAAACGGACCTCCGCCGGCTCAGCCCCAGCATTTT
-	-	TRBV27	TRBJ2-1	CASSLLESGEQFF	TGTGCCAGCAGTTTACTGGAATCGGGTGAGCAGTTCTTC
-	-	TRBV6-5	TRBJ2-2	CASGRETNTGELFF	TGTGCCAGCGGTCGGGAGACCAACACCGGGGAGCTGTTTTTT
TRBD1	-	TRBV28	TRBJ1-5	CASNPGGSGNQPQHF	TGTGCCAGCAATCCAGGGGGCAGCGGCAATCAGCCCCAGCATTTT
-	-	TRBV28	TRBJ2-5	CASSLFRQNWETQYF	TGTGCCAGCAGTTTATTTAGGCAGAACTGGGAGACCCAGTACTTC
-	once	TRBV6-5	TRBJ2-7	CASSYSRDSYEQYF	TGTGCCAGCAGTTACTCCCGGGACTCCTACGAGCAGTACTTC
-	-	TRBV7-9	TRBJ1-4	CASSPSGVEEKLFF	TGTGCCAGCAGCCCCTCGGGGGTTGAAGAAAAACTGTTTTTT